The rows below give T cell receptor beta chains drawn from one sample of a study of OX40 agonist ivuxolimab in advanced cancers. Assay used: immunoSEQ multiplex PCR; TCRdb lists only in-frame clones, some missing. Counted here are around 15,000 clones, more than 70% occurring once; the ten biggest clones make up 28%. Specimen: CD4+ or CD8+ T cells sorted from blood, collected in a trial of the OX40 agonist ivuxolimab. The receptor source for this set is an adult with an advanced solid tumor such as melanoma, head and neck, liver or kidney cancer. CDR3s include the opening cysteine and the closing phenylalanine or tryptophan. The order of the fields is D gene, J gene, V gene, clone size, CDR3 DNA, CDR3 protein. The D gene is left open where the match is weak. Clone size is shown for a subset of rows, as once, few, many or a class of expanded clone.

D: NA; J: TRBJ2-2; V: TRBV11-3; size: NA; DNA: TGTGCCAGCAGCTCCCTAGACACCGGGGAGCTGTTTTTT; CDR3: CASSSLDTGELFF
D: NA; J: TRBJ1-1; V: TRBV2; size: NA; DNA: TGTGCCAGCAGTGAAGGCAGGAACACTGAAGCTTTCTTT; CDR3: CASSEGRNTEAFF
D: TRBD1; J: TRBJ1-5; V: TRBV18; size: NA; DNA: TGTGCCAGCTCACCGGGACAGAGCCGCAATCAGCCCCAGCATTTT; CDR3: CASSPGQSRNQPQHF
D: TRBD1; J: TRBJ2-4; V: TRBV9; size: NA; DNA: TGTGCCAGCAGTCCAACAGTTGTTGACAGGGCGCAAAACATTCAGTACTTC; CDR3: CASSPTVVDRAQNIQYF
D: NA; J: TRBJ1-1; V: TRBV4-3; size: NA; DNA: TGCGCCAGCAGCCAAGACCCCAGGGGTGGCACTGAAGCTTTCTTT; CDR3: CASSQDPRGGTEAFF
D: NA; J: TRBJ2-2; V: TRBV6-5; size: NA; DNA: TGTGCCAGCAGACAGGCTTGGATCGGGGAGCTGTTTTTT; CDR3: CASRQAWIGELFF
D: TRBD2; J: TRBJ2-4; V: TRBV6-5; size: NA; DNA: TGTGCCAGCAGTTCCTCGACTAGCGGGGGGCCTGACATTCAGTACTTC; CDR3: CASSSSTSGGPDIQYF
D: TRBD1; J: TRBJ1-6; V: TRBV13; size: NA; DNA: TGTGCCAGCAGCTCCTCCGGGACAGGGGGCAATTCACCCCTCCACTTT; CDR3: CASSSSGTGGNSPLHF
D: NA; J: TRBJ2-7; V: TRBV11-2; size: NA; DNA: TGTGCCAGCAGCCTGGGCGGGACTCATACCTACGAGCAGTACTTC; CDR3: CASSLGGTHTYEQYF
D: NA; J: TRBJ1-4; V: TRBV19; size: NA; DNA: TGTGCCAGTAGTATTTGGGGGCGGCGGGATGAAAAACTGTTTTTT; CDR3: CASSIWGRRDEKLFF
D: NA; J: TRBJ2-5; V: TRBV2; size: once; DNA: TGTGCCAGCATTCCGACAGCCCAAGAGACCCAGTACTTC; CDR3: CASIPTAQETQYF
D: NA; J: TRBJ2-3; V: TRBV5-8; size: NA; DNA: TGTGCCAGCAGCTTGGATGGGGGGAGATTGGGCACAGATACGCAGTATTTT; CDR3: CASSLDGGRLGTDTQYF
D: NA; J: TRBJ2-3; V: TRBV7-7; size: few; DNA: TGTGCCAGCAGCTTAGGACGGTCTAGCACAGATACGCAGTATTTT; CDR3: CASSLGRSSTDTQYF
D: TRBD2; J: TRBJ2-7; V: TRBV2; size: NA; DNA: TGTGCCAGCGGAGGGGGGACTAGCGGAATGTACGAGCAGTACTTC; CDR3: CASGGGTSGMYEQYF
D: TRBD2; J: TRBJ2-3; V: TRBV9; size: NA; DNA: TGTGCCAGCAGCGTAGGGCGGGAGGAAAGCACAGATACGCAGTATTTT; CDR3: CASSVGREESTDTQYF
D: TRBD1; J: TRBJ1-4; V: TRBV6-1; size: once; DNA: TGTGCCAGCACCCAGGGGGGGGCAGGTGAAAAACTGTTTTTT; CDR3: CASTQGGAGEKLFF